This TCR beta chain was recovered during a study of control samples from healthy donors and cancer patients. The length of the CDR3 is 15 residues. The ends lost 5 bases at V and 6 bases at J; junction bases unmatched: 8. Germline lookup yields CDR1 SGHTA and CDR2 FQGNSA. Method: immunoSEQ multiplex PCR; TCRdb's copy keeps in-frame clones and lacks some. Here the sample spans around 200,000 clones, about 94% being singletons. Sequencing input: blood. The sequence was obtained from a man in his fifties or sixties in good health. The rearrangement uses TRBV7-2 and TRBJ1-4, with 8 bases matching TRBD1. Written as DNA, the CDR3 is TGTGCCAGCAGCGATACAGGGGGAGGTGATGAAAAACTGTTTTTT. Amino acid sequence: CASSDTGGGDEKLFF.